This TCR beta chain was recovered during a study of T cell therapy after organ transplantation. Overall study results and limits: Pretherapy CD8 clonality inversely correlated with its fold change after therapy.

Per the germline V gene, CDR1 is MNHNY and CDR2 is SVGAGI (reference sequence). The CDR3 spans 16 residues. Trimming cost V 5 bases and J 4 bases; bases outside gene matches: 7. The method was immunoSEQ multiplex PCR; TCRdb's version includes in-frame clones alone and lacks a portion of them. This sample has some 47,000 clones; roughly 93% occur once, and the top ten carry around 3.2%. For this clone: Its matching antigen is unknown.

The clonotype was recovered from a human patient who had received a solid organ transplant and had CMV disease. Sequenced here: CD8+ T cells from blood, sampled before autologous CMV-specific T cell therapy. This chain joins TRBV6-6 and TRBJ1-3; 11 nucleotides match TRBD1. CDR3 nucleotide sequence: TGTGCCAGCAGTCAAGGACAGGGGGCTACAGGAAACACCATATATTTT. This gives the protein CASSQGQGATGNTIYF.